This T cell receptor (beta chain) appears in the sequencing data of a study of cytotoxic CD8 clonotypes in ibrutinib-treated CLL. Looking at the study overall: Response samples were obtained once patients had received a median about 11 months of treatment, range 6 to 36.

V dropped 9 bases and J dropped 2; count of bases not matched to a gene: 12. This CDR3 has 17 amino acids. The germline CDR1 and CDR2 sequences are LNHDA and SQIVND (reference sequence). Only one count was recorded for this clone. Its antigen is unknown. The authors obtained roughly 2.2 micrograms of genomic DNA from cryopreserved PBMCs for TCR beta libraries. Study-level findings and limits: Baseline clonality, above age-matched healthy donor levels, tracked circulating CD8+ T-cell counts. Public clonotypes showed up rarely, and on treatment they shrank or held steady.

Sequencing used immunoSEQ multiplex PCR; TCRdb keeps in-frame clones, though not all of them. The data hold 140,000 or so clones, with around three quarters observed a single time. This sequence was found in a human donor with chronic lymphocytic leukemia. This chain connects TRBV19 to TRBJ2-2; 10 nucleotides agree with TRBD2. The sequencing used PBMCs, collected after 12 months of ibrutinib treatment. The CDR3 nucleotides read TGTGCCAGGTGCGCCGCTAGCGGGAGACCTAACACCGGGGAGCTGTTTTTT. Protein product: CARCAASGRPNTGELFF. The full variable domain, in which reference TRBV19 and TRBJ2-2 provide the parts outside the CDR3, is DGGITQSPKYLFRKEGQNVTLSCEQNLNHDAMYWYRQDPGQGLRLIYYSQIVNDFQKGDIAEGYSVSREKKESFPLTVTSAQKNPTAFYLCARCAASGRPNTGELFFGEGSRLTVL.